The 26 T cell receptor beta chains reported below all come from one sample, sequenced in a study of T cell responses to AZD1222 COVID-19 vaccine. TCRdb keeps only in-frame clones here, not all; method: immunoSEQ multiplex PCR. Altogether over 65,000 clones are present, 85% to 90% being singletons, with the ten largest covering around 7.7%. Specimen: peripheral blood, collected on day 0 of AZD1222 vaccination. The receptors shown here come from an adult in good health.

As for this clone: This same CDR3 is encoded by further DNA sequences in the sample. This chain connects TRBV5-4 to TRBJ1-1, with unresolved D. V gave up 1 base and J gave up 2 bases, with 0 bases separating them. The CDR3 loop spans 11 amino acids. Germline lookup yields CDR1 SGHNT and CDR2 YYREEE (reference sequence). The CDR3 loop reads CASSLNTEAFF. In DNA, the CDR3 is TGTGCCAGCAGCTTGAACACTGAAGCTTTCTTT.

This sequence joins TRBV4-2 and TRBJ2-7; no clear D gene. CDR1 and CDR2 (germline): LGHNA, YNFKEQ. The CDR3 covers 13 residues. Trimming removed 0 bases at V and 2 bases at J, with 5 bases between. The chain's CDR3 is CASSQDIPYEQYF. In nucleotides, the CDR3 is TGTGCCAGCAGCCAAGATATCCCCTACGAGCAGTACTTC.

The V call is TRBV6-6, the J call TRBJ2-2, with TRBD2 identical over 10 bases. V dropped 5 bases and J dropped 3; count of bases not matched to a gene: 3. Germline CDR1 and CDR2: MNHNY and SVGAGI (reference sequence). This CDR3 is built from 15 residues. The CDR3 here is CASSLAGDYTGELFF. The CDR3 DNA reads TGTGCCAGCAGTCTAGCGGGGGACTACACCGGGGAGCTGTTTTTT.

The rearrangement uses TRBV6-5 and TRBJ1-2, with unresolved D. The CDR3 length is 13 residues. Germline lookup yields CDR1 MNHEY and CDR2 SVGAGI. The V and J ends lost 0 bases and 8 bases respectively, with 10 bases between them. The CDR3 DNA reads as TGTGCCAGCAGTTACTCGGACCCTCAGGGCTACACCTTC. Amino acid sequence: CASSYSDPQGYTF.

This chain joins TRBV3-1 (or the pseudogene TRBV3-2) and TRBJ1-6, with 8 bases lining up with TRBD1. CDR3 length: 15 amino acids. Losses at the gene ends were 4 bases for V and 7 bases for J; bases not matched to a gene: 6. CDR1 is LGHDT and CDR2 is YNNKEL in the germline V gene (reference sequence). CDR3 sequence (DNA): TGTGCCAGCAGCCCACGACAGGGGCGGAATTCACCCCTCCACTTT. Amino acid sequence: CASSPRQGRNSPLHF.

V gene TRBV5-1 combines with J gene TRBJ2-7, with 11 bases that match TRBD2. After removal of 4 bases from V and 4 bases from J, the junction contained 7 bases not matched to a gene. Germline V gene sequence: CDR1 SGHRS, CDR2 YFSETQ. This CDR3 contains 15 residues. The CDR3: CASSLGTSGSYEQYF. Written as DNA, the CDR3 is TGCGCCAGCAGCCTTGGTACTAGCGGGAGTTACGAGCAGTACTTC.

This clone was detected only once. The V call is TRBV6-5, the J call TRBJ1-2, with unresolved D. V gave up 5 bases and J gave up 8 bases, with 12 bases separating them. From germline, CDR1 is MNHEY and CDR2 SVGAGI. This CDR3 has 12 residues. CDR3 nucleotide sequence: TGTGCCAGCAGTCCTAGACTGGGAGGCTACACCTTC. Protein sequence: CASSPRLGGYTF.

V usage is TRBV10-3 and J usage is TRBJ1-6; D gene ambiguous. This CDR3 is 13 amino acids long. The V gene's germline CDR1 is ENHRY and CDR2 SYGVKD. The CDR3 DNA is TGTGCGATGAATGAGGGAAACAATTCACCCCTCCACTTT. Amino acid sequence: CAMNEGNNSPLHF.

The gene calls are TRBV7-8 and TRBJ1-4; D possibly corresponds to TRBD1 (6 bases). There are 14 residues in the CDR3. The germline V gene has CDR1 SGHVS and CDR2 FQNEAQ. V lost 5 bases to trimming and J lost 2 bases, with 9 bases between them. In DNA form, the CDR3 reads TGTGCCAGCAGCCGGGGGCGGACTAATGAAAAACTGTTTTTT. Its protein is CASSRGRTNEKLFF.

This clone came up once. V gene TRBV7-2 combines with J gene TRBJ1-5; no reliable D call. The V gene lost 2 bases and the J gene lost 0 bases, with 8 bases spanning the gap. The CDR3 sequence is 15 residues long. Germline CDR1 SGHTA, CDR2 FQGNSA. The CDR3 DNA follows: TGTGCCAGCAGCTTATGGGGTAATAGCAATCAGCCCCAGCATTTT. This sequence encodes CASSLWGNSNQPQHF.

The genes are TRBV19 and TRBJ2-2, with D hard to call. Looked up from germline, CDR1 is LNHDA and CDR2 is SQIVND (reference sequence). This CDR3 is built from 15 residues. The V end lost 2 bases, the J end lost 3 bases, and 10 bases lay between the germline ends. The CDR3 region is CASSILGGDTGELFF. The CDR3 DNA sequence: TGTGCCAGTAGTATACTGGGCGGCGACACCGGGGAGCTGTTTTTT.

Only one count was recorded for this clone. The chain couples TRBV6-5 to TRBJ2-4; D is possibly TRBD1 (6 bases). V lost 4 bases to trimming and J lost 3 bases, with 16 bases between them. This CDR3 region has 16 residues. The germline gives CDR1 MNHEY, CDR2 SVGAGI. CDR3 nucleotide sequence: TGTGCCAGCAGTTCCGACAGGACCCCTGGCAAAAACATTCAGTACTTC. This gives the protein CASSSDRTPGKNIQYF.

The CDR3 here is CASSPQGPGELFF. CDR3 sequence (DNA): TGTGCCAGCAGCCCCCAGGGCCCCGGGGAGCTGTTTTTT. The V and J genes are TRBV7-9 and TRBJ2-2, with D possibly matching TRBD1 (5 bases). The ends were cut back, 5 bases at V and 6 bases at J, with 10 bases in the middle. Germline CDR1 and CDR2: SEHNR and FQNEAQ (reference sequence). This CDR3 comprises 13 residues.

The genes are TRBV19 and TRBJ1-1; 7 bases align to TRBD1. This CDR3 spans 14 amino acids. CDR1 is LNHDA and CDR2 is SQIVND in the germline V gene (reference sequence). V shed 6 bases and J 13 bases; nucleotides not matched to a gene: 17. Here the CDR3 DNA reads TGTGCCAGTAGGATTGACAGGGCCGAAGATCGCGTTTTCTTT. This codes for CASRIDRAEDRVFF.

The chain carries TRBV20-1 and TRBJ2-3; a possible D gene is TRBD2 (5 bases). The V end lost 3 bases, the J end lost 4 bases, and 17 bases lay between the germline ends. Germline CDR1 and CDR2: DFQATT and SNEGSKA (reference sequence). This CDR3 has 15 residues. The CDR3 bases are TGCAGTGCTAGTGACTCGGGGAATCGGGCAGATACGCAGTATTTT. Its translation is CSASDSGNRADTQYF.

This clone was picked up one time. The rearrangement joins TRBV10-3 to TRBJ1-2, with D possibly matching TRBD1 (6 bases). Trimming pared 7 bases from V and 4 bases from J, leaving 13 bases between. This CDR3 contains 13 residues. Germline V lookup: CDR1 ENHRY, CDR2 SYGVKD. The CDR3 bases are TGTGCCATCAACCATAGGGGGGCCTATGGCTACACCTTC. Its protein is CAINHRGAYGYTF.

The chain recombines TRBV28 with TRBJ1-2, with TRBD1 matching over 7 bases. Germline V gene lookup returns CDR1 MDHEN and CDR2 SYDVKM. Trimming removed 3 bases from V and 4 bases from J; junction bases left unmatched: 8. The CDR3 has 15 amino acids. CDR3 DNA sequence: TGTGCCAGCAGTTTGAGCCAGGGGGTTACCTATGGCTACACCTTC. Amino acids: CASSLSQGVTYGYTF.

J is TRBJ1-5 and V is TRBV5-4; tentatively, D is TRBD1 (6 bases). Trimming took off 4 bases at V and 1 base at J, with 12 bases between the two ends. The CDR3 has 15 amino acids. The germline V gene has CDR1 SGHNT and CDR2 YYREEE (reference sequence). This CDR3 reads CASSTWGGSNQPQHF. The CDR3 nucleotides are TGTGCCAGCAGCACGTGGGGGGGCAGCAATCAGCCCCAGCATTTT.

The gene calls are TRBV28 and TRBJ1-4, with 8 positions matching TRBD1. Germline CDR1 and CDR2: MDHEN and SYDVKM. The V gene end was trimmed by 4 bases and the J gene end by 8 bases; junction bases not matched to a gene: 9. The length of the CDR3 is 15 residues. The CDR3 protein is CASSSTRGRGEKLFF. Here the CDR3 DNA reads TGTGCCAGCAGTTCCACCAGGGGGCGAGGGGAAAAACTGTTTTTT.

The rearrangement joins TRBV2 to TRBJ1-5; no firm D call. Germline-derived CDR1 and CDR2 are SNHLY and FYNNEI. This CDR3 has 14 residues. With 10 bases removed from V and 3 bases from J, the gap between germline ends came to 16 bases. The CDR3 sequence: CATRALQPNQPQHF. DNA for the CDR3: TGTGCCACCCGGGCCCTACAGCCCAATCAGCCCCAGCATTTT.

CDR3 in amino acids: CASSLATGGGADTQYF. The CDR3 bases are TGCGCCAGCAGCTTGGCCACGGGCGGGGGGGCGGATACGCAGTATTTT. The rearrangement links TRBV5-1 to TRBJ2-3; 9 bases are shared with TRBD2. Germline loops: CDR1 SGHRS, CDR2 YFSETQ. The CDR3 length is 16 residues. V lost 0 bases, J lost 6 bases, and 8 bases stayed unmatched.

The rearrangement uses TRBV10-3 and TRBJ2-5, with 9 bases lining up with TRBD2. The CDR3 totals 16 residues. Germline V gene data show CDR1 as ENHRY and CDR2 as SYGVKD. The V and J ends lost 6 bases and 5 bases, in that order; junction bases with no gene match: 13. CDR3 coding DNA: TGTGCCATCAGGGATAGCGGGAGCCCCTGGGGGGAGACCCAGTACTTC. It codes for CAIRDSGSPWGETQYF.

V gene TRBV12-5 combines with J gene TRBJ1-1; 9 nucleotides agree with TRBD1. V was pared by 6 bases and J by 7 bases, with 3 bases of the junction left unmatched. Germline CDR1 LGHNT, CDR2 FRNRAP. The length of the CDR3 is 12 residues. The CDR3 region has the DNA TGTGCTAGTGGGCCGGACAGGGGTGAAGCTTTCTTT. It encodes CASGPDRGEAFF.

The CDR3 DNA reads TGTGCCAGCAGTTCGACAGGGGAAGGCTACACCTTC. Translated, it gives CASSSTGEGYTF. This chain connects TRBV28 to TRBJ1-2; 8 bases agree with TRBD1. Trimming removed 4 bases from V and 8 bases from J; junction bases left unmatched: 3. The CDR3 length is 12 residues. Germline V gives CDR1 MDHEN, CDR2 SYDVKM.

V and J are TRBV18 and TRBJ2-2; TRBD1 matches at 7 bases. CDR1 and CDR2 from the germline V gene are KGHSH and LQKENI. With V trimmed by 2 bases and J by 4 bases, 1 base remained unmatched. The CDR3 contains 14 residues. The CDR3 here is CASSPGTATGELFF. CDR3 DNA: TGTGCCAGCTCACCAGGGACAGCCACCGGGGAGCTGTTTTTT.

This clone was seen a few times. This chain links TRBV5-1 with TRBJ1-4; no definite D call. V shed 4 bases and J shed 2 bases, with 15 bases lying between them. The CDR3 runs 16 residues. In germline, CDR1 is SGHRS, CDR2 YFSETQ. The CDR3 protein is CASSGGGMGTNEKLFF. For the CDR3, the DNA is TGCGCCAGCAGCGGAGGCGGGATGGGGACTAATGAAAAACTGTTTTTT.